The clone carrying this T cell receptor (beta chain) showed up many times. CDR1 and CDR2 from the germline V gene are MNHEY and SVGAGI. J gave up 5 bases and V 1 base, and 7 bases lay outside the gene matches. The CDR3 is 15 residues long. TCRdb analysed the RT-PCR reads with MiXCR anew, one entry per CDR3 protein. The table records about 680,000 distinct CDR3 sequences, over 12% of them present only once. This chain links TRBV6-5 with TRBJ2-5; 7 nucleotides agree with TRBD1. Sequences were obtained from memory CD4+ T cells from blood. This clonotype was obtained from a female donor in good health, serving as a healthy control. CDR3 protein: CASSYYRGAGETQYF. CDR3 DNA sequence: TGTGCCAGCAGTTACTACAGGGGAGCTGGGGAGACCCAGTACTTC.